These T cell receptor beta chains were read from a single sample in a study of T cell changes during pregnancy in multiple sclerosis. Generated by immunoSEQ multiplex PCR, the TCRdb table keeps only in-frame clones and is missing some. The sample contains tens of thousands of clones, roughly nine tenths of which appear only once. Sample: CD4+ T cells from peripheral blood mononuclear cells, taken in the first trimester of pregnancy. The receptors were sampled from a female donor with multiple sclerosis, enrolled in a pregnancy study. CDR3s include the opening cysteine and the closing phenylalanine or tryptophan. Each record gives: CDR3 protein, V gene, clone size, J gene. Clone size appears in some rows only: once, few, many, or a class for an expanded clone.

CDR3: CASSGGQSTNYGYTF
V: TRBV6-6
size: few
J: TRBJ1-2

CDR3: CASSLAGTGYSGNTIYF
V: TRBV7-8
size: NA
J: TRBJ1-3

CDR3: CASSSPGGTSSNEQFF
V: TRBV7-9
size: NA
J: TRBJ2-1

CDR3: CASSPPTGSGNEQFF
V: TRBV5-4
size: NA
J: TRBJ2-1

CDR3: CASSSGTGDYEQYF
V: TRBV18
size: NA
J: TRBJ2-7

CDR3: CASQGLAGGFDTQYF
V: TRBV2
size: NA
J: TRBJ2-3

CDR3: CASSWAVEGTEAFF
V: TRBV6-6
size: NA
J: TRBJ1-1

CDR3: CASSSSTGLAYNEQFF
V: TRBV5-5
size: once
J: TRBJ2-1

CDR3: CASSVALRDRGLESEQYF
V: TRBV9
size: NA
J: TRBJ2-7

CDR3: CASTLGGKLFF
V: TRBV11-3
size: once
J: TRBJ1-4

CDR3: CASSRTSPTGELFF
V: TRBV11-3
size: NA
J: TRBJ2-2

CDR3: CASSGRTGVNYGYTF
V: TRBV11-2
size: NA
J: TRBJ1-2

CDR3: CASSIGSGSLQETQYF
V: TRBV19
size: NA
J: TRBJ2-5

CDR3: CASGSGRNTGELFF
V: TRBV27
size: once
J: TRBJ2-2

CDR3: CASSLTAGEEETQYF
V: TRBV27
size: NA
J: TRBJ2-5

CDR3: CAWSEQGPHSNYGYTF
V: TRBV30
size: NA
J: TRBJ1-2

CDR3: CASSARQPFSYNEQFF
V: TRBV7-2
size: NA
J: TRBJ2-1

CDR3: CASSMTGTAYEQYF
V: TRBV5-1
size: NA
J: NA

CDR3: CASSPTGLMNTEAFF
V: TRBV7-9
size: NA
J: TRBJ1-1

CDR3: CASTLGQHYEQYF
V: TRBV28
size: NA
J: TRBJ2-7

CDR3: CASSPPRPAEMGNEQFF
V: TRBV18
size: NA
J: TRBJ2-1

CDR3: CASSELPTSGRLASFTDTQYF
V: TRBV6-1
size: NA
J: TRBJ2-3

CDR3: CASSTQGSYTDTQYF
V: TRBV5-1
size: once
J: TRBJ2-3

CDR3: CASSFTGVRNEKLFF
V: TRBV5-6
size: NA
J: TRBJ1-4

CDR3: CASTQEGDNEQFF
V: TRBV2
size: once
J: TRBJ2-1

CDR3: CSVGGGNYGYTF
V: TRBV29-1
size: NA
J: TRBJ1-2

CDR3: CASSRDGEGSNSPLHF
V: TRBV5-4
size: NA
J: TRBJ1-6

CDR3: CASRGQSNQPQHF
V: TRBV6-1
size: NA
J: TRBJ1-5

CDR3: CASGDRGLGTEAFF
V: TRBV6-1
size: once
J: TRBJ1-1